Shown below are 32 T cell receptor beta chains from a single sample sequenced in a study of blood T cell repertoires in COVID-19. Assay used: immunoSEQ multiplex PCR; TCRdb lists only in-frame clones, some missing. Counted here are 150,000 to 250,000 clones, around 82% occurring once; the ten biggest clones make up approximately 7.6%. Specimen: PBMCs or T cells enriched from blood (not recorded which). Every receptor here comes from a middle-aged man who had recovered from COVID-19.

J is TRBJ2-5 and V is TRBV5-1; TRBD2 matches 8 bases. V lost 3 bases to trimming and J lost 1 base; unmatched junction nucleotides: 5. The CDR3 contains 15 residues. CDR1 SGHRS and CDR2 YFSETQ come from the germline V gene. The CDR3 DNA sequence: TGCGCCAGCAGCTCTAACGGACTAGCCCAAGAGACCCAGTACTTC. Translated: CASSSNGLAQETQYF.

This clone was seen only a few times. The V call is TRBV5-1, the J call TRBJ1-1; D unclear. CDR1 and CDR2 (germline): SGHRS, YFSETQ. Trimming stripped 2 bases from V and 1 base from J, with 9 bases between. This CDR3 comprises 14 residues. In DNA form, the CDR3 reads TGCGCCAGCAGCTTAAGCCTATCGAACACTGAAGCTTTCTTT. Translated, it gives CASSLSLSNTEAFF.

The chain is built from TRBV10-3 and TRBJ2-3, with TRBD2 matching over 16 bases. This CDR3 has 18 amino acids. V lost 4 bases to trimming and J lost 2 bases; unmatched junction nucleotides: 6. The germline CDR1 and CDR2 sequences are ENHRY and SYGVKD. CDR3: CAISARGLAGGFTDTQYF. In nucleotides, the CDR3 is TGTGCCATCAGTGCTAGGGGACTAGCGGGGGGGTTCACAGATACGCAGTATTTT.

The chain recombines TRBV5-1 with TRBJ2-3; TRBD1 matches at 11 bases. Trimming took 2 bases from V and 0 from J; bases not matched to a gene: 11. The CDR3 spans 19 residues. Germline V gene data show CDR1 as SGHRS and CDR2 as YFSETQ. CDR3: CASSFSGTGGKSSTDTQYF. CDR3 sequence (DNA): TGCGCCAGCAGCTTTTCCGGGACAGGGGGGAAATCTAGCACAGATACGCAGTATTTT.

The genes are TRBV3-1 (or the pseudogene TRBV3-2) and TRBJ2-1, with D possibly TRBD1 on 5 matching bases. This CDR3 region has 11 residues. Trimming shortened V by 4 bases and J by 10 bases, and 8 bases separated the two germline ends. The germline V gene encodes CDR1 LGHDT and CDR2 YNNKEL (reference sequence). Written as DNA, the CDR3 is TGTGCCAGCAGCCTTGGACAAGAGCAGTTCTTC. Translating it yields CASSLGQEQFF.

This chain links TRBV5-1 with TRBJ1-2, with 10 bases matching TRBD1. Trimming cost V 5 bases and J 8 bases; bases outside gene matches: 12. The CDR3 sequence is 15 residues long. Per germline, CDR1 SGHRS and CDR2 YFSETQ. As DNA, the CDR3 is TGCGCCAGCAGACGGGGCGGACAGGGGGAGGGAGGCTACACCTTC. Protein: CASRRGGQGEGGYTF.

The chain couples TRBV4-3 to TRBJ2-1; possible D gene TRBD2, 5 bases. CDR1 LGHNA and CDR2 YSLEER come from the germline V gene. V lost 1 base, J lost 5 bases, and 15 bases lay in between. The CDR3 totals 16 residues. CDR3 protein: CASSQGEADKNNEQFF. CDR3 in DNA: TGCGCCAGCAGCCAAGGAGAAGCGGATAAGAACAATGAGCAGTTCTTC.

The chain links TRBV5-4 to TRBJ1-6; D is perhaps TRBD1 (5 bases). The ends were cut back, 0 bases at V and 5 bases at J, with 15 bases in the middle. CDR3 length equals 17 residues. Germline values: CDR1 SGHNT, CDR2 YYREEE (reference sequence). This CDR3 is CASSLGGSLTHNSPLHF. In DNA, the CDR3 is TGTGCCAGCAGCTTGGGGGGCAGCCTAACCCATAATTCACCCCTCCACTTT.

V gene TRBV7-9 combines with J gene TRBJ1-1, with 8 bases lining up with TRBD1. This CDR3 has 15 amino acids. Germline CDR1 SEHNR, CDR2 FQNEAQ (reference sequence). With 6 bases clipped from V and 0 bases from J, the junction kept 6 bases outside the gene matches. The CDR3: CASRSGQGMNTEAFF. The DNA for the CDR3 is TGTGCCAGCAGATCTGGACAGGGCATGAACACTGAAGCTTTCTTT.

In its sample, this clone was seen once. V usage is TRBV11-2 and J usage is TRBJ2-5, with D tentatively TRBD2 (5 bases). The CDR3 is made up of 14 amino acids. The germline V gene encodes CDR1 SGHAT and CDR2 FQNNGV. V lost 5 bases to trimming and J lost 2 bases, with 12 bases between them. The CDR3 nucleotides read TGTGCCAGCAGCCCCTCTAGCCGACAAGAGACCCAGTACTTC. Residues: CASSPSSRQETQYF.

This chain uses TRBV7-2 with TRBJ2-3; 10 nucleotides match TRBD2. The CDR3 extends over 14 amino acids. Unmatched junction bases numbered 6, after V lost 10 bases and J lost 2 bases. Germline V CDR1 and CDR2: SGHTA, FQGNSA. The CDR3 protein is CATKRGGDTDTQYF. The CDR3 coding sequence is TGTGCCACTAAGCGGGGGGGAGACACAGATACGCAGTATTTT.

This chain uses TRBV19 with TRBJ1-3; 7 bases are a match to TRBD1. Trimming took 5 bases from V and 3 from J; bases not matched to a gene: 7. This CDR3 region has 15 residues. The germline CDR1 and CDR2 sequences are LNHDA and SQIVND (reference sequence). The CDR3 nucleotides read TGTGCCAGTAGTCTCGGACAGGTCCTTGGAAACACCATATATTTT. It codes for CASSLGQVLGNTIYF.

The V and J genes are TRBV24-1 and TRBJ2-3, with 7 bases aligning to TRBD2. CDR1 is KGHDR and CDR2 is SFDVKD in the germline V gene. J was trimmed by 0 bases and V by 3 bases; bases with no gene match: 5. The CDR3 is made up of 16 amino acids. DNA of the CDR3: TGTGCCACCAGTGATAGCGCGGGGGAGAGCACAGATACGCAGTATTTT. Protein: CATSDSAGESTDTQYF.

This clone was counted ten times or more. The genes are TRBV5-4 and TRBJ2-5; TRBD1 matches 11 bases. The CDR3 is made up of 14 amino acids. Germline V gene sequence: CDR1 SGHNT, CDR2 YYREEE (reference sequence). V lost 2 bases, J lost 5 bases, and 2 bases stayed unmatched. In DNA form, the CDR3 reads TGTGCCAGCAGCTTCCGGGACAGGGGGGAGACCCAGTACTTC. It encodes CASSFRDRGETQYF. The full variable domain, its missing parts supplied by reference TRBV5-4 and TRBJ2-5, is ETGVTQSPTHLIKTRGQQVTLRCSSQSGHNTVSWYQQALGQGPQFIFQYYREEENGRGNFPPRFSGLQFPNYSSELNVNALELDDSALYLCASSFRDRGETQYFGPGTRLLVL.

The table lists this clone with a count of one. The chain couples TRBV21-1 to TRBJ2-5; TRBD2 reflects the table's D call only, with no check against the DNA. TRBV21-1 is classified as a pseudogene. The CDR3 sequence is 14 residues long. The chain's CDR3 is CASTSGGEQETQYF. Here the CDR3 DNA reads TGTGCCAGCACGAGCGGGGGAGAACAGGAGACCCAGTACTTC.

This chain uses TRBV19 with TRBJ2-1; a possible D gene is TRBD1 (5 bases). V dropped 1 base and J dropped 4 bases, with 8 bases sitting between them. The CDR3 is made up of 14 amino acids. Germline V gene data show CDR1 as LNHDA and CDR2 as SQIVND (reference sequence). In DNA form, the CDR3 reads TGTGCCAGTAGTATAGGGGGCCTATACAATGAGCAGTTCTTC. Protein sequence: CASSIGGLYNEQFF.

In this sample, this clone turned up once. The gene calls are TRBV9 and TRBJ2-7, with a weak D call TRBD1 (6 bases). This CDR3 region has 15 residues. Germline CDR1 SGDLS, CDR2 YYNGEE. With 4 bases removed from V and 6 bases from J, the gap between germline ends came to 20 bases. The chain's CDR3 is CASSSSLKGEREQYF. The CDR3, as DNA: TGTGCCAGCAGCTCTAGTTTGAAGGGGGAACGCGAGCAGTACTTC.

V gene TRBV19 combines with J gene TRBJ2-4; D perhaps matches TRBD2 (6 bases). The germline CDR1 and CDR2 sequences are LNHDA and SQIVND (reference sequence). The germline V and J ends were trimmed by 3 bases and 1 base, with 19 bases remaining between them. The CDR3 consists of 18 residues. CDR3 sequence: CASSIGWRGRSAKNIQYF. The CDR3 nucleotides are TGTGCCAGTAGTATCGGATGGAGGGGAAGGAGTGCCAAAAACATTCAGTACTTC.

In its sample, this clone was seen a few times. The chain has TRBV5-1 and TRBJ2-5, with 10 bases that match TRBD2. V dropped 5 bases and J dropped 4; count of bases not matched to a gene: 11. CDR3 length: 16 amino acids. Germline V gene lookup returns CDR1 SGHRS and CDR2 YFSETQ. The CDR3 sequence is CASRRASGGIGETQYF. In DNA, the CDR3 is TGCGCCAGCAGGCGAGCTAGCGGGGGTATTGGAGAGACCCAGTACTTC.

This clone was detected only a few times. The chain has TRBV6-5 and TRBJ1-5; 9 bases agree with TRBD1. Germline CDR1 reads MNHEY; CDR2 reads SVGAGI. The CDR3 runs 14 residues. V lost 6 bases and J lost 5; bases outside the gene matches: 5. Here the CDR3 DNA reads TGTGCCAGCAGCGCTACAGGGGGCTATCAGCCCCAGCATTTT. As protein: CASSATGGYQPQHF.

V gene TRBV11-2 combines with J gene TRBJ1-4, with TRBD1 matching 8 bases. The CDR3 has 16 residues. V trimming: 2 bases; J trimming: 7 bases; junction bases outside the gene matches: 9. The germline V gene encodes CDR1 SGHAT and CDR2 FQNNGV. The CDR3 spells CASSLLYGQGSEKLFF. In nucleotides, the CDR3 is TGTGCCAGCAGCTTACTATACGGACAGGGAAGTGAAAAACTGTTTTTT.

This clone was seen a handful of times. The chain joins TRBV6-2 or TRBV6-3 to TRBJ1-4, with 10 bases matching TRBD1. The CDR3 runs to 14 residues. V dropped 6 bases and J dropped 8; count of bases not matched to a gene: 6. Germline loops: CDR1 MNHEY, CDR2 SVGEGT. The CDR3 nucleotides are TGTGCCAGCAGCCAGAGGACAGGGGGGGAAAAACTGTTTTTT. This encodes CASSQRTGGEKLFF.

This clone was seen a handful of times. The gene calls are TRBV6-1 and TRBJ2-6; D unresolved. The CDR3 spans 16 residues. Germline-derived CDR1 and CDR2 are MNHNS and SASEGT. V was trimmed by 3 bases and J by 1 base, leaving 10 bases between them. DNA for the CDR3: TGTGCCAGCAGTGAGAGAGATGGTTCTGGGGCCAACGTCCTGACTTTC. As protein: CASSERDGSGANVLTF.

The chain recombines TRBV5-4 with TRBJ1-6; 8 bases fit TRBD1. Germline V gene lookup returns CDR1 SGHNT and CDR2 YYREEE (reference sequence). V lost 6 bases to trimming and J lost 7 bases; unmatched junction nucleotides: 12. The CDR3 is made up of 16 amino acids. The CDR3 region is CASNWGAGTGNSPLHF. The CDR3 nucleotides read TGTGCCAGCAACTGGGGAGCTGGGACAGGCAATTCACCCCTCCACTTT. The variable domain in full, completed from reference TRBV5-4 and TRBJ1-6, reads ETGVTQSPTHLIKTRGQQVTLRCSSQSGHNTVSWYQQALGQGPQFIFQYYREEENGRGNFPPRFSGLQFPNYSSELNVNALELDDSALYLCASNWGAGTGNSPLHFGNGTRLTVT.

The chain uses TRBV29-1 and TRBJ1-2, with D perhaps matching TRBD1 (6 bases). The germline CDR1 and CDR2 sequences are SQVTM and ANQGSEA. V was clipped by 3 bases and J by 8 bases, with 16 bases between them. The CDR3 spans 13 residues. DNA of the CDR3: TGCAGCGTTGATAATCGGGGGGCCGACGGCTACACCTTC. Encoded protein: CSVDNRGADGYTF.

This CDR3 is CASTWDSSINSPLHF. CDR3 DNA sequence: TGTGCCAGTACTTGGGACAGTTCGATCAATTCACCCCTCCACTTT. J is TRBJ1-6 and V is TRBV19; TRBD1 agrees at 7 bases. In germline, CDR1 is LNHDA, CDR2 SQIVND (reference sequence). V lost 7 bases and J lost 7; bases outside the gene matches: 10. CDR3 size: 15 residues.

The rearrangement joins TRBV11-1 to TRBJ2-1, with D possibly being TRBD2 (5 bases). Germline values: CDR1 SGHAT, CDR2 FQDESV (reference sequence). Trimming took off 4 bases at V and 2 bases at J, with 12 bases between the two ends. CDR3 length: 15 amino acids. The CDR3, as DNA: TGTGCCAGCAGCTGGCACGGGGAAACCTACAATGAGCAGTTCTTC. It codes for CASSWHGETYNEQFF.

The genes are TRBV2 and TRBJ1-1; 7 bases line up with TRBD1. This CDR3 spans 14 amino acids. CDR1 and CDR2 (germline): SNHLY, FYNNEI. The V and J ends lost 6 bases and 1 base, in that order; junction bases with no gene match: 5. The CDR3 DNA follows: TGTGCCAGCAGCTCGGGACAGCGGAACACTGAAGCTTTCTTT. Its translation is CASSSGQRNTEAFF.

The chain employs TRBV2 and TRBJ1-1; the D gene is possibly TRBD1 (5 bases). Germline V gene lookup returns CDR1 SNHLY and CDR2 FYNNEI. This CDR3 comprises 13 residues. Trimming stripped 5 bases from V and 4 bases from J, with 11 bases between. The CDR3 sequence is CASSQGSVTEAFF. The CDR3 bases are TGTGCCAGCAGTCAGGGATCCGTCACTGAAGCTTTCTTT.

Concerning this clone: The sample carries other DNA sequences with the same CDR3. The V call is TRBV18, the J call TRBJ2-7; D is possibly TRBD1 (6 bases). CDR3 size: 15 residues. CDR1 KGHSH and CDR2 LQKENI come from the germline V gene. Trimming shortened V by 3 bases and J by 0 bases, and 12 bases separated the two germline ends. The CDR3 bases are TGTGCCAGCTCACCTGGACTGACAGGCTCCTACGAGCAGTACTTC. It encodes CASSPGLTGSYEQYF.

This rearrangement joins TRBV20-1 to TRBJ2-4, with D tentatively TRBD2 (6 bases). This CDR3 is built from 11 residues. The V gene lost 0 bases and the J gene lost 13 bases, with 10 bases spanning the gap. CDR1 is DFQATT and CDR2 is SNEGSKA in the germline V gene (reference sequence). The CDR3, as DNA: TGCAGTGCTAGAGAAGGCCGGGGGCAGTACTTC. Translating it yields CSAREGRGQYF.

This clone has just a few counts. The chain combines TRBV7-4 with TRBJ2-5, with 11 bases that match TRBD2. V was pared by 6 bases and J by 4 bases, with 16 bases of the junction left unmatched. CDR3 length: 18 residues. From germline, CDR1 is SGHVT and CDR2 SQSDAQ. CDR3 in DNA: TGTGCCAGCAGACGACGGAAAGCGACTAGCGGGGAGAGAGAGACCCAGTACTTC. This translates into CASRRRKATSGERETQYF.